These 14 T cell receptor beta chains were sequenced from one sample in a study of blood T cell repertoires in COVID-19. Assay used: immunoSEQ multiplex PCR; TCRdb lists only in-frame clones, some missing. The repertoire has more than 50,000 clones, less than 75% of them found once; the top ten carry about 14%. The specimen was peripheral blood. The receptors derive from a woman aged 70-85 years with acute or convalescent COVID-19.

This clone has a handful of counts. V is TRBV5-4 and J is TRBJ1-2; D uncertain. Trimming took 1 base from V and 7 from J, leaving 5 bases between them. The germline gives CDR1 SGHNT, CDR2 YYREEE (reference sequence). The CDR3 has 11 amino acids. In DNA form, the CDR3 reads TGTGCCAGCAGCTTGTACTCTGGCTACACCTTC. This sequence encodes CASSLYSGYTF.

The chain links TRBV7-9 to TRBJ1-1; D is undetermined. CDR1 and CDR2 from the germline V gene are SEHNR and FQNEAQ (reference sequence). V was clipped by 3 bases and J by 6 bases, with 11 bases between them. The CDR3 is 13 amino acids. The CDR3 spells CASSLYREAEAFF. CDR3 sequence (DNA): TGTGCCAGCAGCTTGTACCGTGAGGCTGAAGCTTTCTTT.

In DNA, the CDR3 is TGTGCTAGTGGTTTGGACGGGGGGCGAGGTGGCTACACCTTC. Its protein is CASGLDGGRGGYTF. The chain couples TRBV12-5 to TRBJ1-2; the D gene is possibly TRBD1 (6 bases). The germline V and J ends were trimmed by 1 base and 7 bases, with 13 bases remaining between them. The length of the CDR3 is 14 residues. Germline loops: CDR1 LGHNT, CDR2 FRNRAP.

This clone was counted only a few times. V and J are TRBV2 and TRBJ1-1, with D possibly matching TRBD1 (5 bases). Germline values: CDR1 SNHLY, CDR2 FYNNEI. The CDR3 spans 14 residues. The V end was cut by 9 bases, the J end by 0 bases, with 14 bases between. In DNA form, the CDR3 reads TGTGCCAGACAAAAGGCAGGGATGAACACTGAAGCTTTCTTT. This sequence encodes CARQKAGMNTEAFF.

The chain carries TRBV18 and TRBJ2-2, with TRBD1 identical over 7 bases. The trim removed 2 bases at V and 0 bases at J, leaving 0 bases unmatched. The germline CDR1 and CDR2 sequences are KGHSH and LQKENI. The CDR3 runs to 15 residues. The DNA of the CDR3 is TGTGCCAGCTCACCAGGACAGGCGAACACCGGGGAGCTGTTTTTT. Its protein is CASSPGQANTGELFF.

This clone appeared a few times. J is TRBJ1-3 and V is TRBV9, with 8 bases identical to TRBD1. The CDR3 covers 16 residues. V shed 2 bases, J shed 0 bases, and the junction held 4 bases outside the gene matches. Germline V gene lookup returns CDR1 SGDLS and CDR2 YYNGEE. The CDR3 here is CASSVTGADSGNTIYF. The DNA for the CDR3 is TGTGCCAGCAGCGTGACAGGGGCCGACTCTGGAAACACCATATATTTT.

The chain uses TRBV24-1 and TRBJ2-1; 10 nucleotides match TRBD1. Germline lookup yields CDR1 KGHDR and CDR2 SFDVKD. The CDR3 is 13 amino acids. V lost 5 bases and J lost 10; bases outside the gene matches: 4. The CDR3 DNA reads TGTGCCACCAGTGCGACAGGGGGCGGAGAGCAGTTCTTC. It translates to CATSATGGGEQFF.

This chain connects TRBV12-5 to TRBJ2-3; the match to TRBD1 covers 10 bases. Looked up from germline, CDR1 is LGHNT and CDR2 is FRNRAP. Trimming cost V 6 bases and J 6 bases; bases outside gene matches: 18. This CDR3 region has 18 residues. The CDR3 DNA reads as TGTGCTAGTGGACTACGGGACAGGGGAGAATTGTTGATGGATACGCAGTATTTT. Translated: CASGLRDRGELLMDTQYF.

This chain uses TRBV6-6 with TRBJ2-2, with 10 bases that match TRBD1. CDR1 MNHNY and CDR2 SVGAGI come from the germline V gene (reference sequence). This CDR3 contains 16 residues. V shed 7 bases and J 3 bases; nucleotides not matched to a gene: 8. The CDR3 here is CASNKRTGGYTGELFF. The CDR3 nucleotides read TGTGCCAGCAATAAACGGACAGGGGGGTACACCGGGGAGCTGTTTTTT.

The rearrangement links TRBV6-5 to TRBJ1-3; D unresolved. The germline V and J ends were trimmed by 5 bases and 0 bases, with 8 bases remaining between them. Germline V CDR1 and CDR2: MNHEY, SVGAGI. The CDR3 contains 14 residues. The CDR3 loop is CASSPGSSGNTIYF. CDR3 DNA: TGTGCCAGCAGTCCGGGGTCCTCTGGAAACACCATATATTTT.

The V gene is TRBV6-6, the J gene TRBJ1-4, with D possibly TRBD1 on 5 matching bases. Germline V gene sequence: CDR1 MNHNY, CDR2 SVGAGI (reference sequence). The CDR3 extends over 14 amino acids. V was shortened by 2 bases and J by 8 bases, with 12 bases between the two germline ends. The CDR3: CASSYPGRGEKLFF. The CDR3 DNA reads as TGTGCCAGCAGTTACCCGGGGCGGGGGGAAAAACTGTTTTTT.

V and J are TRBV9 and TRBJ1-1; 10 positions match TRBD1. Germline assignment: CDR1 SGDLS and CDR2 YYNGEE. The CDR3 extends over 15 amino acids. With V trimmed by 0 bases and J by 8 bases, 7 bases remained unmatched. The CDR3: CASSVEWTGGGEAFF. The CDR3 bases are TGTGCCAGCAGCGTAGAATGGACAGGGGGAGGAGAAGCTTTCTTT.

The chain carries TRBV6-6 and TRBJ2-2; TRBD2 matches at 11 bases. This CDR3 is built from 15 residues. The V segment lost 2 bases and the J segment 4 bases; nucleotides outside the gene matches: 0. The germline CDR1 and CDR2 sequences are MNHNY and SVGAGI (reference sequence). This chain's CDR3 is CASSYLAGGTGELFF. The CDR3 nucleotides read TGTGCCAGCAGTTACCTAGCGGGGGGCACCGGGGAGCTGTTTTTT.

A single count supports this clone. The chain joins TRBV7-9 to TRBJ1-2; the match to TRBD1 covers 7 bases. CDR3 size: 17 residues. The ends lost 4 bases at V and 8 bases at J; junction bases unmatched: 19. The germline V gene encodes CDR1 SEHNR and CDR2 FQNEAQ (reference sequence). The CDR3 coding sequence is TGTGCCAGCAGCTCAATAAGGACAGGCCGAAGGTCGTGGGGCTACACCTTC. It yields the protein CASSSIRTGRRSWGYTF.